This T cell receptor beta chain was documented in a study of blood T cell repertoires in COVID-19. Study overall: Spain, Italy and the United States supplied samples that represented acute and convalescent COVID-19.

Trimming cost V 0 bases and J 8 bases; bases outside gene matches: 11. The CDR3 is 17 amino acids. Germline loops: CDR1 LNHNV, CDR2 YYDKDF (reference sequence). In its sample, this clone was seen a few times. Sequencing was performed with immunoSEQ multiplex PCR; in TCRdb, only in-frame clones are kept and a portion is missing. The sample carries roughly 280,000 clones, 80% to 85% recorded once. This receptor was identified in a man aged 60 to 69 with acute or convalescent COVID-19. The sequenced sample consisted of peripheral blood. The V call is TRBV15, the J call TRBJ1-4; 8 bases map to TRBD1. The CDR3 region is CATSRDITQGAREKLFF. The CDR3 coding sequence is TGTGCCACCAGCAGAGATATCACCCAGGGGGCGCGGGAAAAACTGTTTTTT.